The rows below give T cell receptor beta chains drawn from one sample of a study of T cells in Graves' hyperthyroidism and ophthalmopathy. TCRdb processed the multiplex PCR reads anew with MiXCR; each CDR3 protein has one entry. Of under 350,000 distinct CDR3 sequences in the sample, over 15% were seen once. The sample consisted of blood. These receptor sequences come from a woman aged 55 to 70 with Graves' ophthalmopathy. Each CDR3 is given with its conserved first and last residue. D genes are given only for firm matches. Where a row states a size, it is once, few, many or the class of an expanded clone; other rows omit it.

V gene: TRBV20-1
clone size: -
J gene: TRBJ2-5
D gene: TRBD2
CDR3 DNA: TGCAGTGCTAGAAAGACTAGCGGGTACCAAGAGACCCAGTACTTC
CDR3 protein: CSARKTSGYQETQYF

V gene: TRBV5-1
clone size: -
J gene: TRBJ1-1
D gene: -
CDR3 DNA: TGCGCCAGCAGCTTGGGGGTCAGGAACACTGAAGCTTTCTTT
CDR3 protein: CASSLGVRNTEAFF

V gene: TRBV4-2
clone size: few
J gene: TRBJ2-3
D gene: -
CDR3 DNA: TGTGCCAGCAGCCAAGAGTCCGGACCGCTCACAGATACGCAGTATTTT
CDR3 protein: CASSQESGPLTDTQYF

V gene: TRBV7-9
clone size: many
J gene: TRBJ2-2
D gene: -
CDR3 DNA: TGTGCCAGCAGCTTATTGCCGGCAGGGGACACCGGGGAGCTGTTTTTT
CDR3 protein: CASSLLPAGDTGELFF

V gene: TRBV12-3/TRBV12-4
clone size: many
J gene: TRBJ2-5
D gene: -
CDR3 DNA: TGTGCCAGCAGTTTAATTACTAACAGGGAAGAGACCCAGTACTTC
CDR3 protein: CASSLITNREETQYF

V gene: TRBV19
clone size: -
J gene: TRBJ1-5
D gene: -
CDR3 DNA: TGTGCCAGTAACAAAAGGGACGGCAATCAGCCCCAGCATTTT
CDR3 protein: CASNKRDGNQPQHF

V gene: TRBV28
clone size: -
J gene: TRBJ1-2
D gene: TRBD1
CDR3 DNA: TGTGCCAGCAGTCAACCTGGGACAGGGGGCGGGTATGGCTACACCTTC
CDR3 protein: CASSQPGTGGGYGYTF

V gene: TRBV15
clone size: many
J gene: TRBJ2-5
D gene: -
CDR3 DNA: TGTGCCACCAGCAGAGACAGGACCCAAGAGACCCAGTACTTC
CDR3 protein: CATSRDRTQETQYF

V gene: TRBV20-1
clone size: many
J gene: TRBJ2-5
D gene: -
CDR3 DNA: TGCAGTGCTAGAGTCAAGGGACGAGAGACCCAGTACTTC
CDR3 protein: CSARVKGRETQYF

V gene: TRBV3-1
clone size: -
J gene: TRBJ1-5
D gene: -
CDR3 DNA: TGTGCCAGCAGCCAAAATATGAATCAGCCCCAGCATTTT
CDR3 protein: CASSQNMNQPQHF

V gene: TRBV29-1
clone size: few
J gene: TRBJ2-3
D gene: TRBD2
CDR3 DNA: TGCAGCGTGGCGCGGGGGGCAGTCAACACAGATACGCAGTATTTT
CDR3 protein: CSVARGAVNTDTQYF

V gene: TRBV2
clone size: many
J gene: TRBJ2-5
D gene: TRBD1
CDR3 DNA: TGTGCCAGCAGGGACAGGCAAGAGACCCAGTACTTC
CDR3 protein: CASRDRQETQYF

V gene: TRBV6-2/TRBV6-3
clone size: few
J gene: TRBJ1-1
D gene: -
CDR3 DNA: TGTGCCAGCACCCAGCCCCCCGGAGCTTTCTTT
CDR3 protein: CASTQPPGAFF

V gene: TRBV11-2
clone size: many
J gene: TRBJ2-5
D gene: -
CDR3 DNA: TGTGCCAGCAGCTTATCCCTAGCTTCTGAGACCCAGTACTTC
CDR3 protein: CASSLSLASETQYF

V gene: TRBV7-9
clone size: few
J gene: TRBJ2-7
D gene: -
CDR3 DNA: TGTGCCAGCAGCTCCTTGACCGGGACTCATAGCAAGCAGTACTTC
CDR3 protein: CASSSLTGTHSKQYF

V gene: TRBV25-1
clone size: many
J gene: TRBJ2-3
D gene: TRBD1
CDR3 DNA: TGTGCCAGCAATAGACAGGGTGGTACGCAGTATTTT
CDR3 protein: CASNRQGGTQYF

V gene: TRBV12-3/TRBV12-4
clone size: -
J gene: TRBJ1-1
D gene: -
CDR3 DNA: TGTGCCAGCAGTTTTTTTGGGCCTGAAGCTTTCTTT
CDR3 protein: CASSFFGPEAFF

V gene: TRBV18
clone size: many
J gene: TRBJ1-4
D gene: TRBD1
CDR3 DNA: TGTGCCAGCTCTCTCGGACAGGGGATTAATGAAAAACTGTTTTTT
CDR3 protein: CASSLGQGINEKLFF

V gene: TRBV11-2
clone size: -
J gene: TRBJ1-2
D gene: -
CDR3 DNA: TGTGCCAGCAGCTTAGTATTGGCAGGCTATGGCTACACCTTC
CDR3 protein: CASSLVLAGYGYTF

V gene: TRBV7-9
clone size: -
J gene: TRBJ1-2
D gene: -
CDR3 DNA: TGTGCCAGCAGACTAATGGGACACAATGGCTACACCTTC
CDR3 protein: CASRLMGHNGYTF

V gene: TRBV6-1
clone size: few
J gene: TRBJ2-2
D gene: TRBD1
CDR3 DNA: TGTGCCAGCAGGGGGACAGGGATAAGCACCGGGGAGCTGTTTTTT
CDR3 protein: CASRGTGISTGELFF

V gene: TRBV6-2/TRBV6-3
clone size: -
J gene: TRBJ2-2
D gene: -
CDR3 DNA: TGTGCCACCCTCCGCGGCGGGGAGCTGTTTTTT
CDR3 protein: CATLRGGELFF

V gene: TRBV11-2
clone size: -
J gene: TRBJ2-5
D gene: TRBD2
CDR3 DNA: TGTGCCAGCAGCTTACGGGCTAGCGGGAGTGAGACCCAGTACTTC
CDR3 protein: CASSLRASGSETQYF

V gene: TRBV20-1
clone size: many
J gene: TRBJ1-4
D gene: TRBD1
CDR3 DNA: TGCAGTGCGCCGGGACAGATGGACGAAAAACTGTTTTTT
CDR3 protein: CSAPGQMDEKLFF

V gene: TRBV29-1
clone size: -
J gene: TRBJ2-7
D gene: -
CDR3 DNA: TGCAGCGTTGAAGGGACTTACAACTACGAGCAGTACTTC
CDR3 protein: CSVEGTYNYEQYF

V gene: TRBV7-2
clone size: many
J gene: TRBJ2-4
D gene: -
CDR3 DNA: TGTGCCAGCGGCGTCGAGGGGGGGATCATTCAGTACTTC
CDR3 protein: CASGVEGGIIQYF